The TCR beta chain under discussion was sequenced for a study of T cells in Graves' hyperthyroidism and ophthalmopathy. V gave up 0 bases and J gave up 0 bases; unmatched junction bases: 6. In germline, CDR1 is DFQATT, CDR2 SNEGSKA (reference sequence). There are 17 residues in the CDR3. The source material, RNA transcripts, was used to amplify TCR beta CDR3 regions. Primed by the HTBI set, a first-round RT-PCR was run on the TCR CDR3. TCRdb used MiXCR to reprocess the multiplex PCR reads, holding one entry per CDR3 protein. The repertoire holds around 580,000 distinct CDR3 sequences, with over 15% as singletons. Thyroid ultrasound and orbital computed tomography, with clinical symptoms and serum thyroxine and TRAb, informed diagnoses. Note on this clonotype: What it binds is unknown.

Study outcomes and limitations: Stable hyperthyroidism and ophthalmopathy were separated using 13 V-J signatures.

The rearrangement links TRBV20-1 to TRBJ2-1; 9 nucleotides align to TRBD2. Material: blood. The source is a woman aged 18-29 years with Graves' hyperthyroidism. CDR3 bases: TGCAGTGCTAGAGATGTCGGCGGGAGGGCCTCCTACAATGAGCAGTTCTTC. This translates into CSARDVGGRASYNEQFF.